This TCR beta chain was sequenced for a study of tumor-infiltrating lymphocytes in primary liver carcinoma. The CDR3 has 15 residues. Per the germline V gene, CDR1 is MGHRA and CDR2 is YSYEKL. The authors took blood RNA from unsorted whole blood and also extracted germline DNA. Total RNA (roughly 530 ng) served as template for TCR beta cDNA synthesis primed by a constant-region primer. Amplification in three nested multiplex PCR rounds with slightly modified ARM-PCR gave rise to TCR beta libraries. TRBV1-TRBV30 forward primers and a C-beta reverse primer were used in the first two PCR rounds, which each ran for approximately 10 cycles. TCRdb redid the calling of the multiplex PCR reads with MiXCR, one entry per CDR3 protein. The sample yields about 320,000 distinct CDR3 sequences, 65% seen once. As for this clonotype: This clone may be a read error of a much larger clone one base away.

The V gene is TRBV4-1, the J gene TRBJ2-7; 8 nucleotides align to TRBD1. The sequence was collected from a middle-aged man with primary liver carcinoma and hepatitis B virus infection. Specimen: peripheral blood. The DNA of the CDR3 is TGCACCAGCAGCCTCCTGGACAGGGCGGACTACGAGCAGTACTTC. Translation gives CTSSLLDRADYEQYF.